Each of the 5 T cell receptor beta chains below was sequenced from the same sample in a study of cytomegalovirus exposure and HLA in healthy donors. Only in-frame clones appear in the TCRdb table, and some are missing; sequencing was by immunoSEQ multiplex PCR. The data contain hundreds of thousands of clones, about 90% of them singletons. Sequenced sample: PBMCs. These receptors came from a woman between 25 and 40 years old in good health and CMV-seronegative.

This rearrangement joins TRBV27 to TRBJ2-6; the D is unclear. Germline CDR1 reads MNHEY; CDR2 reads SMNVEV (reference sequence). V was pared by 2 bases and J by 4 bases, with 6 bases between. The CDR3 sequence is 14 residues long. The CDR3 bases are TGTGCCAGCAGTTTACGGTCCGGGGCCAACGTCCTGACTTTC. Protein: CASSLRSGANVLTF.

The chain is built from TRBV5-4 and TRBJ2-7; TRBD1 matches at 7 bases. Looked up from germline, CDR1 is SGHNT and CDR2 is YYREEE (reference sequence). CDR3 length: 15 amino acids. After removal of 4 bases from V and 1 base from J, the junction contained 8 bases not matched to a gene. The CDR3 here is CASSLVGQRSYEQYF. Here the CDR3 DNA reads TGTGCCAGCAGCCTGGTGGGACAGAGGTCCTACGAGCAGTACTTC. The full variable domain, its missing parts supplied by reference TRBV5-4 and TRBJ2-7, is ETGVTQSPTHLIKTRGQQVTLRCSSQSGHNTVSWYQQALGQGPQFIFQYYREEENGRGNFPPRFSGLQFPNYSSELNVNALELDDSALYLCASSLVGQRSYEQYFGPGTRLTVT.

This clone came up a few times. This chain connects TRBV25-1 to TRBJ1-2; no clear D gene. The V gene's germline CDR1 is MGHDK and CDR2 SYGVNS. V lost 1 base to trimming and J lost 4 bases, with 13 bases between them. The CDR3 is 15 residues long. This CDR3 reads CASSESPADVYGYTF. The CDR3 region has the DNA TGTGCCAGCAGTGAATCACCGGCAGACGTCTATGGCTACACCTTC.

The chain has TRBV5-1 and TRBJ1-2, with a tentative D call TRBD1 (6 bases). The CDR3 loop spans 16 amino acids. Trimming stripped 4 bases from V and 4 bases from J, with 20 bases between. Germline assignment: CDR1 SGHRS and CDR2 YFSETQ. CDR3 DNA: TGCGCCAGCAGCCCAGGTAGGGACACCCGGATCTATGGCTACACCTTC. Translation gives CASSPGRDTRIYGYTF. The variable domain in full, completed from reference TRBV5-1 and TRBJ1-2, reads KAGVTQTPRYLIKTRGQQVTLSCSPISGHRSVSWYQQTPGQGLQFLFEYFSETQRNKGNFPGRFSGRQFSNSRSEMNVSTLELGDSALYLCASSPGRDTRIYGYTFGSGTRLTVV.

The chain recombines TRBV19 with TRBJ2-7; tentatively, D is TRBD2 (6 bases). The germline gives CDR1 LNHDA, CDR2 SQIVND (reference sequence). The V end was cut by 5 bases, the J end by 6 bases, with 17 bases between. CDR3 length: 14 residues. The CDR3 spells CASSSTGTEGEQYF. CDR3 bases: TGTGCCAGTAGTTCAACCGGGACGGAGGGCGAGCAGTACTTC.